This TCR beta chain is drawn from a study of T cell changes during pregnancy in multiple sclerosis. TCRdb keeps only in-frame clones here, not all; method: immunoSEQ multiplex PCR. The sample has around 52,000 clones; 92% are singletons. Germline V gene lookup returns CDR1 KGHSH and CDR2 LQKENI. This CDR3 region has 13 residues. The ends were cut back, 1 base at V and 2 bases at J, with 5 bases in the middle. This chain uses TRBV18 with TRBJ1-2, with no clear D. The TCR originated in a female donor with multiple sclerosis, enrolled in a pregnancy study. Sequencing used CD4+ T cells from peripheral blood mononuclear cells, obtained in the second trimester of pregnancy. The CDR3 sequence: CASSPLENYGYTF. DNA for the CDR3: TGTGCCAGCTCACCACTAGAAAACTATGGCTACACCTTC.